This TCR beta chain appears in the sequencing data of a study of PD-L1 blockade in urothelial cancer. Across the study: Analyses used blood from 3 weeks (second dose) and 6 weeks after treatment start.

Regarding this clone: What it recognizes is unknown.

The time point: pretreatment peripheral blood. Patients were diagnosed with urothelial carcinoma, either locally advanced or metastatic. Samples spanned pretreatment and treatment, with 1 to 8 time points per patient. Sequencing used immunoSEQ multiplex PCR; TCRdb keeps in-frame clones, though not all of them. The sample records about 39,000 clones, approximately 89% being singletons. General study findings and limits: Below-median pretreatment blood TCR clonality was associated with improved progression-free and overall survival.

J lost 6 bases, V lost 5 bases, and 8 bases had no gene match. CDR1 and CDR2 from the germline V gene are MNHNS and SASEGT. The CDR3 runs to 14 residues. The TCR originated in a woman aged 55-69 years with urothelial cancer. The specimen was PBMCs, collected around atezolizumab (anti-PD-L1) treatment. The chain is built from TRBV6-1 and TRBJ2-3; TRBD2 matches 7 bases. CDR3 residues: CASSNGGKRDTQYF. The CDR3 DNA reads TGTGCCAGCAGTAACGGGGGGAAGCGGGATACGCAGTATTTT.